The clone carrying this T cell receptor (beta chain) was detected a few times. Its antigen is not identified. This entry is derived from a study of post-analysis software for immune sequencing data. Prepared libraries of TCR beta cDNA carried unique molecular identifiers. Each batch of about 0.85 to 10 million T cells produced some 450,000 cDNA molecules. TCRdb passed the PCR reads through MiXCR, listing each CDR3 protein once. Found here are 350,000 to 500,000 distinct CDR3 sequences, roughly 38% of them singletons; the top ten hold less than 8%. CDR1 is SGHTA, CDR2 FQGNSA, per germline. This CDR3 is 17 amino acids long. V was shortened by 1 base and J by 6 bases, with 19 bases between the two germline ends. Study outcomes and limitations: About 5 TRBV segments (TRBV5-6, TRBV5-1 and TRBV20-1 among them) occurred more frequently in patients than in controls.

The sample consisted of blood. V and J are TRBV7-2 and TRBJ2-1; D remains ambiguous. This receptor was obtained from a girl aged 2 to 9 with multiple sclerosis. The chain's CDR3 is CASSLGRLSSPRNEQFF. As DNA, the CDR3 is TGTGCCAGCAGCTTAGGACGACTCAGCTCCCCCCGCAATGAGCAGTTCTTC.